This T cell receptor beta chain appears in the sequencing data of a study of early T cells in non-severe SARS-CoV-2 infection. Study summary: Bulk RNA taken from unsorted whole blood was sequenced, leaving chains unpaired.

This clonotype turned up a few times. Individual cDNA molecules carried attached unique molecular identifiers. TCRdb redid the calling of the 5' RACE reads with MiXCR, one entry per CDR3 protein. The sample consists of 65,000 to 95,000 distinct CDR3 sequences, around 14% of them appearing once. This receptor was taken from an adult who was a healthcare worker with PCR-confirmed SARS-CoV-2 infection or an uninfected control (not recorded which). Sequencing input: whole blood.

CDR3 residues: CASRQNNSPLHF. DNA for the CDR3: TGTGCCAGTCGACAGAATAATTCACCCCTCCACTTT. This chain uses TRBV28 with TRBJ1-6; possibly TRBD1 for D (5 bases). The CDR3 sequence is 12 residues long. The germline V and J ends were trimmed by 9 bases and 5 bases, with 8 bases remaining between them. Germline assignment: CDR1 MDHEN and CDR2 SYDVKM.